Sequencing of this TCR beta chain was carried out in a study of cytomegalovirus exposure and HLA in healthy donors. Findings of the study overall: In a later analysis, DRB1 alleles had the most associated TCRs; HLA-C alleles the fewest. V- and J-gene trimming of TCR beta was linked (in a later analysis) to a missense DCLRE1C variant. Some V segments, including TRBV6-2 and TRBV6-3, were excluded as indistinguishable. The listing of some 170 TCR beta chains classed them as cytomegalovirus-associated.

As regards this clone: Its specificity is not known.

Researchers ran the PCR with 60 Vbeta and 13 Jbeta primers. This table comes from immunoSEQ multiplex PCR, and its TCRdb copy is limited to in-frame clones, with some not included. The data contain approximately 130,000 clones, over 70% of them seen just once; the ten biggest clones take up 7.5% to 9.5%. Germline CDR1 LNHDA, CDR2 SQIVND (reference sequence). The CDR3 has 14 residues. Deletions cut 5 bases from V and 4 bases from J, with 12 bases between. The J gene is TRBJ1-5, the V gene TRBV19; D is uncertain. This TCR was recovered from a woman between 50 and 59 years old in good health and CMV-seropositive. Specimen: PBMCs. CDR3 loop: CASSPTRGNQPQHF. Written as DNA, the CDR3 is TGTGCCAGTAGTCCCACCCGGGGAAATCAGCCCCAGCATTTT.